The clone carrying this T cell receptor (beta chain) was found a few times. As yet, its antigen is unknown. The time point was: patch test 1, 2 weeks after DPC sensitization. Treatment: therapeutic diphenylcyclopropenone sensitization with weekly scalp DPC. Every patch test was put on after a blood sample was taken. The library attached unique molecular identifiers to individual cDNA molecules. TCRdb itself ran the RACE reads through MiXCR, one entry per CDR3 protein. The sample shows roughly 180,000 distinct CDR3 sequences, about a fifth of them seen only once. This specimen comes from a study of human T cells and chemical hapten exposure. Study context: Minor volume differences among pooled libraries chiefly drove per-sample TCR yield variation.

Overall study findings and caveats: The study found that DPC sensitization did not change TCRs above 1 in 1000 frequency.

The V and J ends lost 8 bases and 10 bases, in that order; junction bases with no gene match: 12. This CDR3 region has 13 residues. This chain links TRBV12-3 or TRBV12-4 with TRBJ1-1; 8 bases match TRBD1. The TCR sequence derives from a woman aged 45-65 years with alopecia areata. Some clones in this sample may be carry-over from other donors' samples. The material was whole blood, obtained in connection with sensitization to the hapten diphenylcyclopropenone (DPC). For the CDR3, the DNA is TGTGCCAGCGGACCGGGACAGGCCCTTTTAGCTTTCTTT. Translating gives CASGPGQALLAFF.